The T cell receptor beta chain described here comes from a study of T-cell memory formation after mild COVID-19. Germline V lookup: CDR1 SGHTA, CDR2 FQGNSA. The CDR3 extends over 14 amino acids. Trimming removed 5 bases from V and 4 bases from J, with 15 bases in between. TCR alpha and TCR beta cDNA libraries with sample barcodes and UMIs came from 5'RACE using constant-segment primers. TCRdb itself ran the 5' RACE reads through MiXCR, one entry per CDR3 protein. The table includes 500,000 to 600,000 distinct CDR3 sequences, more than 15% detected once. The sequenced sample consisted of PBMCs or a T cell subset sorted from them (not recorded which). The rearrangement uses TRBV7-2 and TRBJ2-7; TRBD1 is a possible D gene (6 bases). This TCR derives from an adult woman who had mild COVID-19 (a few samples of this study predate the infection). Cell type and time point are not known. Here the CDR3 DNA reads TGTGCCAGCAGCCCCCCGGGACATCGATACGAGCAGTACTTC. As protein: CASSPPGHRYEQYF.